The sequence of this T cell receptor beta chain was determined in a study of T cells expressing NK-cell markers. Study-level information: Among the eight sequenced donors, seven tested HCMV-seropositive and one tested seronegative.

The CDR3 spans 13 residues. TCRdb re-called the 5' RACE reads and catalogs CDR3 proteins one per entry, DNA excluded. This sample's table has about 380,000 distinct CDR3 sequences. Sample: blood T cells: a sorted CD56 or NKG2C T cell subset, CD4+ or CD8+ T cells, or bulk PBMC T cells (not recorded which). The chain joins TRBV12-3 or TRBV12-4 to TRBJ1-4. The receptor's source is a man aged 18-75 years in good health. The CDR3 loop reads CASSSRLDEKLFF.